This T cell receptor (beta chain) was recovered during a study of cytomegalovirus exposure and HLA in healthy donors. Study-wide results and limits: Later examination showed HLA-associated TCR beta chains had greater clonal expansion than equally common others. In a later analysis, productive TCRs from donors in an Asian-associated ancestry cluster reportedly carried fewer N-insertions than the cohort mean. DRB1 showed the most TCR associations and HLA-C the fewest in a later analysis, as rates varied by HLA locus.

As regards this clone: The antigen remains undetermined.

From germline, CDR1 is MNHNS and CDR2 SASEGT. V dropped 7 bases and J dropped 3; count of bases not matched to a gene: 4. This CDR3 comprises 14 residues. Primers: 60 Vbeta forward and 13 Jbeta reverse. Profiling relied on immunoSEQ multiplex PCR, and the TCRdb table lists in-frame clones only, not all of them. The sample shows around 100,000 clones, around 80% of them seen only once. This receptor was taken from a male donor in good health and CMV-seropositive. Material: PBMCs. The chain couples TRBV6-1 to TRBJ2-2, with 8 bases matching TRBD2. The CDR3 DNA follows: TGTGCCAGCACCGGGGGGGGAGACACCGGGGAGCTGTTTTTT. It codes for CASTGGGDTGELFF.